These 17 T cell receptor beta chains were sequenced from one sample in a study of cytomegalovirus exposure and HLA in healthy donors (TCRdb year 2017). Library preparation was by the immunoSEQ multiplex PCR assay. For the multiplex PCR, a mixture combining 60 forward primers for TCR Vbeta segments and 13 reverse primers for TCR Jbeta segments was used. In TCRdb, the immuneACCESS table is reduced to in-frame sequences with V and J assigned. These tables do not hold every clone; where another copy was compared, an unresolved V gene accounts for under half, and the others remain unexplained. The sample contains some 120,000 clones, approximately 80% of them found a single time. 13% of the sample rests with the top ten. The sequencing sample was made of PBMCs. Receptors originate from a woman in her thirties or forties in good health and CMV-seropositive.

CDR3 DNA sequence: TGCGCCAGCACCGAGGGGCAGGGGGCAAGGGATACGCAGTATTTT. It codes for CASTEGQGARDTQYF. The gene calls are TRBV10-1 and TRBJ2-3; TRBD1 matches 8 bases. Germline V gives CDR1 WNHNN, CDR2 SYGVQD (reference sequence). The CDR3 extends over 15 amino acids. After removal of 7 bases from V and 6 bases from J, the junction contained 12 bases not matched to a gene.

The chain links TRBV5-1 to TRBJ2-5, with a weak D call TRBD2 (6 bases). The V end was cut by 10 bases, the J end by 5 bases, with 24 bases between. CDR1 SGHRS and CDR2 YFSETQ come from the germline V gene. CDR3 size: 15 residues. DNA of the CDR3: TGCGCCTCGCAGAGGGGACTGGGGTGGGTGGAGACCCAGTACTTC. Amino acids: CASQRGLGWVETQYF. The whole variable domain, remainder taken from reference TRBV5-1 and TRBJ2-5, is KAGVTQTPRYLIKTRGQQVTLSCSPISGHRSVSWYQQTPGQGLQFLFEYFSETQRNKGNFPGRFSGRQFSNSRSEMNVSTLELGDSALYLCASQRGLGWVETQYFGPGTRLLVL.

The V and J genes are TRBV19 and TRBJ1-2, with TRBD1 matching over 10 bases. The CDR3 contains 15 residues. V gave up 5 bases and J gave up 1 base; unmatched junction bases: 4. Germline V gene sequence: CDR1 LNHDA, CDR2 SQIVND (reference sequence). CDR3 in amino acids: CASSSDRGHNYGYTF. CDR3 DNA: TGTGCCAGTAGTTCTGACAGGGGGCATAACTATGGCTACACCTTC. Drawing the rest from reference TRBV19 and TRBJ1-2, the complete variable domain is DGGITQSPKYLFRKEGQNVTLSCEQNLNHDAMYWYRQDPGQGLRLIYYSQIVNDFQKGDIAEGYSVSREKKESFPLTVTSAQKNPTAFYLCASSSDRGHNYGYTFGSGTRLTVV.

This chain joins TRBV29-1 and TRBJ1-2, with a possible D match to TRBD1 (5 bases). The germline CDR1 and CDR2 sequences are SQVTM and ANQGSEA. The CDR3 is 12 amino acids. V was clipped by 2 bases and J by 7 bases, with 11 bases between them. In DNA, the CDR3 is TGCAGCGTTGAACGGGGGAGGGGTGGCTACACCTTC. Its protein product is CSVERGRGGYTF.

This sequence joins TRBV5-1 and TRBJ1-2; maybe TRBD1 (6 bases). From germline, CDR1 is SGHRS and CDR2 YFSETQ. The CDR3 covers 16 residues. V lost 4 bases and J 4 bases, leaving 20 bases between the germline ends. DNA for the CDR3: TGCGCCAGCAGCGAAGGGACATCCCAGTTAGGCTATGGCTACACCTTC. As protein: CASSEGTSQLGYGYTF.

The rearrangement uses TRBV6-5 and TRBJ2-7, with 7 bases aligning to TRBD1. J was trimmed by 0 bases and V by 6 bases; bases with no gene match: 8. The CDR3 is made up of 15 amino acids. Germline loops: CDR1 MNHEY, CDR2 SVGAGI. The CDR3 coding sequence is TGTGCCAGCAGACCTTACAGGGGCAGCTCCTACGAGCAGTACTTC. Residues: CASRPYRGSSYEQYF.

This chain joins TRBV7-2 and TRBJ2-1, with 8 bases identical to TRBD1. The CDR3 is made up of 15 amino acids. V shed 5 bases and J 2 bases; nucleotides not matched to a gene: 5. Germline V gene lookup returns CDR1 SGHTA and CDR2 FQGNSA. The CDR3, as DNA: TGTGCCAGCAGCCGACAGGGGAGGACCTACAATGAGCAGTTCTTC. Translated: CASSRQGRTYNEQFF. Drawing the rest from reference TRBV7-2 and TRBJ2-1, the complete variable domain is GAGVSQSPSNKVTEKGKDVELRCDPISGHTALYWYRQSLGQGLEFLIYFQGNSAPDKSGLPSDRFSAERTGGSVSTLTIQRTQQEDSAVYLCASSRQGRTYNEQFFGPGTRLTVL.

V and J are TRBV7-6 and TRBJ2-7; 9 bases are a match to TRBD1. CDR3 length equals 19 residues. Germline CDR1 SGHVS, CDR2 FNYEAQ. V lost 0 bases and J lost 2; bases outside the gene matches: 14. CDR3 DNA: TGTGCCAGCAGCTTAGCAGGGTGGACAGGGGCCAAAGAAACCTACGAGCAGTACTTC. This gives the protein CASSLAGWTGAKETYEQYF.

This clone has just a few counts. J is TRBJ1-4 and V is TRBV29-1, with TRBD1 matching 7 bases. J lost 4 bases, V lost 6 bases, and 11 bases had no gene match. Germline V gene lookup returns CDR1 SQVTM and CDR2 ANQGSEA. This CDR3 is built from 15 residues. CDR3 coding DNA: TGCAGCGTCGAGTTGAGGGACAGACGTAATGAAAAACTGTTTTTT. The encoded protein is CSVELRDRRNEKLFF.

V and J are TRBV30 and TRBJ2-6; D perhaps matches TRBD2 (5 bases). Deletions cut 2 bases from V and 0 bases from J, with 8 bases between. The CDR3 covers 15 residues. The V gene's germline CDR1 is GTSNPN and CDR2 SVGIG (reference sequence). The chain's CDR3 is CAWSSGFSGANVLTF. The CDR3 DNA reads TGTGCCTGGAGTAGCGGTTTCTCTGGGGCCAACGTCCTGACTTTC. The full variable domain, with the rest looked up from reference TRBV30 and TRBJ2-6, is SQTIHQWPATLVQPVGSPLSLECTVEGTSNPNLYWYRQAAGRGLQLLFYSVGIGQISSEVPQNLSASRPQDRQFILSSKKLLLSDSGFYLCAWSSGFSGANVLTFGAGSRLTVL.

The chain joins TRBV6-1 to TRBJ1-2; TRBD1 agrees at 8 bases. The V and J ends lost 10 bases and 2 bases, in that order; junction bases with no gene match: 6. The CDR3 length is 13 residues. Germline V gene lookup returns CDR1 MNHNS and CDR2 SASEGT. This CDR3 reads CATWTGRNYGYTF. The DNA of the CDR3 is TGTGCCACCTGGACAGGGCGAAACTATGGCTACACCTTC.

The chain links TRBV4-1 to TRBJ2-7; TRBD2 matches 7 bases. CDR3 length equals 17 residues. Germline-derived CDR1 and CDR2 are MGHRA and YSYEKL. After removal of 0 bases from V and 0 bases from J, the junction contained 8 bases not matched to a gene. The CDR3 is CASSQEVTSFSSYEQYF. The CDR3 DNA is TGCGCCAGCAGCCAAGAGGTGACTAGCTTTAGCTCCTACGAGCAGTACTTC.

In this sample, this clone is medium-sized. The chain recombines TRBV4-2 with TRBJ1-3, with unresolved D. Germline lookup yields CDR1 LGHNA and CDR2 YNFKEQ. The CDR3 covers 21 residues. V lost 0 bases and J 0 bases, leaving 24 bases between the germline ends. The CDR3 here is CASSQERTAAGRLSSGNTIYF. The CDR3, as DNA: TGTGCCAGCAGCCAAGAAAGGACGGCCGCCGGAAGACTAAGCTCTGGAAACACCATATATTTT.

This chain links TRBV28 with TRBJ2-3; 10 nucleotides line up with TRBD2. The germline gives CDR1 MDHEN, CDR2 SYDVKM. This CDR3 has 18 residues. Losses at the gene ends were 8 bases for V and 2 bases for J; bases not matched to a gene: 16. The CDR3 sequence is CASDPSGSLFFDTDTQYF. CDR3 sequence (DNA): TGTGCCAGCGATCCTAGCGGGAGCCTTTTCTTCGACACAGATACGCAGTATTTT.

The V call is TRBV27, the J call TRBJ1-2; D gene uncertain. V was pared by 4 bases and J by 3 bases, with 6 bases between. The CDR3 loop spans 12 amino acids. CDR1 is MNHEY and CDR2 is SMNVEV in the germline V gene (reference sequence). The CDR3: CASSSSYYGYTF. In DNA form, the CDR3 reads TGTGCCAGCAGTTCTTCTTACTATGGCTACACCTTC.

The chain joins TRBV7-6 to TRBJ2-3; 12 bases match TRBD1. V trimming: 1 base; J trimming: 5 bases; junction bases outside the gene matches: 7. The germline CDR1 and CDR2 sequences are SGHVS and FNYEAQ. This CDR3 comprises 17 residues. The CDR3 region has the DNA TGTGCCAGCAGCTTAGAAGGGGGACAGGGGGCTGTAGATACGCAGTATTTT. As protein: CASSLEGGQGAVDTQYF.

This clone came up a few times. J is TRBJ2-7 and V is TRBV10-1; 12 bases are shared with TRBD1. CDR3 size: 13 residues. Trimming cost V 5 bases and J 12 bases; bases outside gene matches: 8. CDR1 is WNHNN and CDR2 is SYGVQD in the germline V gene (reference sequence). CDR3 residues: CASSPGTGGSRYF. The DNA of the CDR3 is TGCGCCAGCAGTCCAGGGACAGGGGGCAGCAGGTACTTC.